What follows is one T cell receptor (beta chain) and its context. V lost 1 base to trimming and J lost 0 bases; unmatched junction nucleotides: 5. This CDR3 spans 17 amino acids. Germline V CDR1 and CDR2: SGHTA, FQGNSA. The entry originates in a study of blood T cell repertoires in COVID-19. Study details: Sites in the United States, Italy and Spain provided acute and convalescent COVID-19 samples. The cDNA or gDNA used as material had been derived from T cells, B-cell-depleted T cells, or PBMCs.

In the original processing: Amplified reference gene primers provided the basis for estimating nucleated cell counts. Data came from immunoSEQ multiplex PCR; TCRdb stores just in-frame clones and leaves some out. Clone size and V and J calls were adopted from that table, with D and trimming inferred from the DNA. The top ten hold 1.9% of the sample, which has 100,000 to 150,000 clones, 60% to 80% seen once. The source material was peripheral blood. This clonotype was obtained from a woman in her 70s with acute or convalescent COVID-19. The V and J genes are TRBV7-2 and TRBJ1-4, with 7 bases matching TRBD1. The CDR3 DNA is TGTGCCAGCAGCTTAGAGGGGGCAGGTGCAACTAATGAAAAACTGTTTTTT. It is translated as CASSLEGAGATNEKLFF.